These T cell receptor beta chains were read from a single sample in a study of cytomegalovirus exposure and HLA in healthy donors. The method was immunoSEQ multiplex PCR; TCRdb's version includes in-frame clones alone and lacks a portion of them. Of about 150,000 clones listed, 55% to 80% are singletons. Specimen: PBMCs. The receptor set was obtained from a woman aged 55-69 years in good health and CMV-seropositive. Both conserved end residues are part of each CDR3. D genes are given only for firm matches. Size is omitted from some rows. Given values are once, few, many or a class for expanded clones.

>TRBV9|NA|TRBJ2-2|NA
TGTGCCAGCACACCAGACAACGGAGGTACCGGGGAGCTGTTTTTT
CASTPDNGGTGELFF
>TRBV7-7|TRBD2|TRBJ2-2|NA
TGTGCCAGCAGCGTTAGGCCCGGGGGTCCTAGCGGGAGTGTCACCGGGGAGCTGTTTTTT
CASSVRPGGPSGSVTGELFF
>TRBV10-1|NA|TRBJ1-1|few
TGCGCCAGCAGTGAGTCCCAGGGTACCACTGAAGCTTTCTTT
CASSESQGTTEAFF
>TRBV18|NA|TRBJ1-4|few
TGTGCCAGCTCACCAGGCAGGGGAGAGGAAAAACTGTTTTTT
CASSPGRGEEKLFF
>TRBV5-1|NA|TRBJ2-1|NA
TGCGCCAGCAGCCGGACCCCCGACGGGAGCGCATTCGATGAGCAGTTCTTC
CASSRTPDGSAFDEQFF
>TRBV2|TRBD2|TRBJ2-4|NA
TGTGCCAGCAAAGGGACTAGCGGACTAGCCAAAAACATTCAGTACTTC
CASKGTSGLAKNIQYF
>TRBV7-9|TRBD2|TRBJ2-1|NA
TGTGCCAGCAGCTTCGGGTTGTGGGGGAGGGCCGCTGAGCAGTTCTTC
CASSFGLWGRAAEQFF
>TRBV7-9|TRBD1|TRBJ2-7|once
TGTGCCAGCAGTACAGGGGTCTCCTACGAGCAGTACTTC
CASSTGVSYEQYF
>TRBV15|NA|TRBJ2-7|NA
TGTGCCACCAGCAACAGACTAGGTAACGACTACGAGCAGTACTTC
CATSNRLGNDYEQYF
>TRBV27|NA|TRBJ1-5|few
TGTGCCAGCAGTTCTGCAGGGGCGGCGGGTCAGCCCCAGCATTTT
CASSSAGAAGQPQHF
>TRBV9|TRBD1|TRBJ1-6|few
TGTGCCAGCAGCGCCCACAGGGGTACTAATTCACCCCTCCACTTT
CASSAHRGTNSPLHF
>TRBV5-6|NA|TRBJ1-2|NA
TGTGCCAGCAGCTTGGGATCCGTGATCCTAGGCTACACCTTC
CASSLGSVILGYTF
>TRBV28|TRBD2|TRBJ2-1|NA
TGTGCCAGCAGCCCCTCTAGCGGGGTTAGGAGCTCCTACAATGAGCAGTTCTTC
CASSPSSGVRSSYNEQFF
>TRBV6-5|NA|TRBJ2-7|NA
TGTGCCAGCAGGGCGGGATTCTACGAGCAGTACTTC
CASRAGFYEQYF
>TRBV30|NA|TRBJ1-1|NA
TGTGCCTGGAGTGTCGAGATTGAAGCTTTCTTT
CAWSVEIEAFF
>TRBV7-2|TRBD1|TRBJ2-7|NA
TGTGCCAGCAGCTCGGACAGGTTACGTCGCGAGCAGTACTTC
CASSSDRLRREQYF
>TRBV2|NA|TRBJ2-5|NA
TGTGCCAGCTGGGGAGGACCGCAAGAGACCCAGTACTTC
CASWGGPQETQYF
>TRBV6-1|TRBD1|TRBJ2-1|NA
TGTGCCAGCAGTGAAGAACAGGGGAGTGGGCAGTTCTTC
CASSEEQGSGQFF
>TRBV28|NA|TRBJ2-7|NA
TGTGCCAGCAGTCCGACCCCCTTCGAGGTTCCACCTTACGAGCAGTACTTC
CASSPTPFEVPPYEQYF
>TRBV28|TRBD2|TRBJ2-1|NA
TGTGCCAGCTCGGAGACTAGCGGGAAATACAATGAGCAGTTCTTC
CASSETSGKYNEQFF
>TRBV5-1|TRBD1|TRBJ2-3|few
TGCGCCAGCGGCACGACAGGGGCAGATACGCAGTATTTT
CASGTTGADTQYF
>TRBV7-2|TRBD1|TRBJ1-5|NA
TGTGCCAGCAGCCCCGGGACAGGGGGTCAGCCCCAGCATTTT
CASSPGTGGQPQHF
>TRBV7-9|TRBD1|TRBJ1-2|NA
TGTGCCAGCAGGTCCGACAGGGGGCTAGACTATGGCTACACCTTC
CASRSDRGLDYGYTF
>TRBV5-1|TRBD2|TRBJ2-1|NA
TGCGCCAGCAGCTTCGACTCTAGCGGGGGCTACAATGAGCAGTTCTTC
CASSFDSSGGYNEQFF
>TRBV2|NA|TRBJ2-7|NA
TGTGCCAGCAGTCTACGTGGAGTGGTGAAATACGAGCAGTACTTC
CASSLRGVVKYEQYF
>TRBV6-5|TRBD2|TRBJ2-7|NA
TGTGCCAGCAGTTATGTAGGTGGCGGGAGCTACGAGCAGTACTTC
CASSYVGGGSYEQYF
>TRBV29-1|TRBD2|TRBJ2-7|NA
TGCAGCGTTCTTAGCGGGAGGGCCTACGAGCAGTACTTC
CSVLSGRAYEQYF
>TRBV5-5|NA|TRBJ2-1|NA
TGTGCCAGCAGCTTGGGCCAGGCTAACAATGAGCAGTTCTTC
CASSLGQANNEQFF
>TRBV27|TRBD1|TRBJ2-2|NA
TGTGCCAGCAGTTTCCGGGACAGGGGGCGATCCGGGGAGCTGTTTTTT
CASSFRDRGRSGELFF
>TRBV7-2|NA|TRBJ1-1|few
TGTGCCAGCAGCTTGCAGGGTATTTCCGAAGCTTTCTTT
CASSLQGISEAFF
>TRBV28|NA|TRBJ1-1|NA
TGTGCCAGCAGCCGTGGGGAGGGAATAACAGGGACTGAAGCTTTCTTT
CASSRGEGITGTEAFF
>TRBV14|TRBD2|TRBJ2-1|NA
TGTGCCAGCAGCCAGGGACGAGCGGGAAGTGAGCAGTTCTTC
CASSQGRAGSEQFF
>TRBV18|NA|TRBJ2-7|few
TGTGCCAGCTCACAGGACTGGGACTACGAGCAGTACTTC
CASSQDWDYEQYF
>TRBV11-3|TRBD2|TRBJ2-1|few
TGTGCCAGCAGCTCTAGCGGGCGGGAGCAGTTCTTC
CASSSSGREQFF
>TRBV7-2|TRBD1|TRBJ1-2|NA
TGTGCCAGCAGATCGGGACAGGGCGACTATGGCTACACCTTC
CASRSGQGDYGYTF
>TRBV2|TRBD1|TRBJ1-6|NA
TGTGCCAGCGGGGGGACAGAGAATTCACCCCTCCACTTT
CASGGTENSPLHF
>TRBV5-1|TRBD2|TRBJ2-7|NA
TGCGCCAGCAGCCCGGGACTAGCGGGTCGCTACGAGCAGTACTTC
CASSPGLAGRYEQYF
>TRBV27|TRBD2|TRBJ2-7|NA
TGTGCCAGCAGTGCGGGACTAGCGGGAGGGTACGAGCAGTACTTC
CASSAGLAGGYEQYF
>TRBV11-2|NA|TRBJ2-2|NA
TGTGCCAGCAGCTCAACCTCCGCCAGGGGGGCGCTTACCGGGGAGCTGTTTTTT
CASSSTSARGALTGELFF
>TRBV28|NA|TRBJ2-7|few
TGTGCCAGCAGTTTTAGCGGCAGGGAAGGCGAGCAGTACTTC
CASSFSGREGEQYF
>TRBV19|TRBD1|TRBJ2-3|NA
TGTGCCAGTTCCCCTCAACAGGGGACAGATACGCAGTATTTT
CASSPQQGTDTQYF
>TRBV6-6|TRBD1|TRBJ2-7|NA
TGTGCCAGCAGTGGAGGGACAGGTGGCTACGAGCAGTACTTC
CASSGGTGGYEQYF
>TRBV7-3|NA|TRBJ2-3|NA
TGTGCCAGCAGCCTGGGACTTCCTAACACAGATACGCAGTATTTT
CASSLGLPNTDTQYF
>TRBV9|TRBD2|TRBJ2-2|NA
TGTGCCAGCAGCGCAACCCCGGGAGGCAGCACCGGGGAGCTGTTTTTT
CASSATPGGSTGELFF